Presented here are 7 T cell receptor beta chains from one specimen sequenced in a study of blood T cell repertoires in COVID-19. The method was immunoSEQ multiplex PCR; TCRdb's version includes in-frame clones alone and lacks a portion of them. The repertoire holds around 210,000 clones, with roughly 88% as singletons. The specimen sequenced was peripheral blood. All receptors derive from a man in his fifties or sixties with COVID-19, enrolled during active disease.

This clone was picked up one time. The chain links TRBV12-5 to TRBJ2-2, with D uncertain. The CDR3 consists of 12 residues. Looked up from germline, CDR1 is LGHNT and CDR2 is FRNRAP. Trimming removed 3 bases at V and 9 bases at J, with 8 bases between. The CDR3 region is CASGFGSRELFF. CDR3 sequence (DNA): TGTGCTAGTGGTTTTGGCTCGAGGGAGCTGTTTTTT.

The chain carries TRBV11-2 and TRBJ2-1; 8 positions match TRBD2. This CDR3 has 14 amino acids. V dropped 5 bases and J dropped 0; count of bases not matched to a gene: 0. The germline CDR1 and CDR2 sequences are SGHAT and FQNNGV. In DNA, the CDR3 is TGTGCCAGCAGCAGCGGGAGCTCCTACAATGAGCAGTTCTTC. Amino acid sequence: CASSSGSSYNEQFF.

This chain connects TRBV19 to TRBJ2-3; 8 nucleotides agree with TRBD2. Per germline, CDR1 LNHDA and CDR2 SQIVND (reference sequence). The CDR3 runs 14 residues. J lost 2 bases, V lost 7 bases, and 5 bases had no gene match. CDR3 nucleotide sequence: TGTGCCAGTAAGGGTAGCGGGACCACAGATACGCAGTATTTT. It encodes CASKGSGTTDTQYF.

The chain joins TRBV7-6 to TRBJ2-3, with D possibly TRBD2 on 6 matching bases. This CDR3 comprises 16 residues. Trimming removed 3 bases from V and 0 bases from J, with 13 bases in between. Germline V lookup: CDR1 SGHVS, CDR2 FNYEAQ. DNA of the CDR3: TGTGCCAGCAGCTTTTTCGGCGGGATAAGCACAGATACGCAGTATTTT. This codes for CASSFFGGISTDTQYF.

The chain recombines TRBV6-2 or TRBV6-3 with TRBJ2-7; 12 bases match TRBD2. Trimming cost V 5 bases and J 0 bases; bases outside gene matches: 2. The CDR3 covers 15 residues. The germline gives CDR1 MNHEY, CDR2 SVGEGT. The CDR3 here is CASSGLAGPSYEQYF. The CDR3, as DNA: TGTGCCAGCAGTGGACTAGCGGGGCCCTCCTACGAGCAGTACTTC.

V gene TRBV2 combines with J gene TRBJ1-2; possibly TRBD1 for D (5 bases). This CDR3 spans 10 amino acids. V lost 5 bases and J lost 8, with 6 bases in between. Germline CDR1 SNHLY, CDR2 FYNNEI. The CDR3 loop reads CASSSGGYTF. CDR3 sequence (DNA): TGTGCCAGCAGTTCAGGGGGCTACACCTTC.

The chain combines TRBV2 with TRBJ1-6; possibly TRBD1 for D (6 bases). Trimming left V 6 bases short and J 11 bases short, with 11 bases between. The length of the CDR3 is 12 residues. Germline V gives CDR1 SNHLY, CDR2 FYNNEI. CDR3 nucleotide sequence: TGTGCCAGCAGAGAGGACAGTACACCCCTCCACTTT. Its translation: CASREDSTPLHF.